This T cell receptor beta chain was sequenced for a study of blood T cells in healthy people across ages. With respect to this clonotype: Its target is unknown. A junction end diverges from the germline sequence, so it may reflect a read error.

The use of a sample-barcoded 5' primer and a J-beta primer mix characterized a second PCR of about 6 to 11 cycles. Every cDNA molecule bore a tag from a template-switch adaptor containing 12 random nucleotides. A single record per CDR3 protein comes from TCRdb applying MiXCR to the 5' RACE reads. In the table there are 1,800,000 or so distinct CDR3 sequences, about 39% of which are singletons. Each individual donor underwent a draw of approximately 10 milliliters of peripheral blood. Total RNA amounts of at least 5 micrograms were extracted per sample. Study-level points and caveats: Getting older went along with TCR beta diversity per million T cells dropping roughly linearly.

The germline V gene has CDR1 SEHNR and CDR2 FQNEAQ (reference sequence). This CDR3 spans 17 amino acids. The TCR sequence derives from a human donor in good health. The rearrangement uses TRBV7-9 and TRBJ2-6; TRBD1 matches at 7 bases. Sequencing was done on a sample of blood. CDR3 DNA sequence: TGTGCTAGCAGTAATTACAGGGGAAACTCTGGGGCCGACGTCCTGACTTTC. This codes for CASSNYRGNSGADVLTF.